Detailed here is one T cell receptor beta chain. The junction departs from germline at one end; a sequencing error may be responsible. Full-length variable regions came from constant-region reverse primers plus semi-nested Nested Universal Primer A PCR. TCRdb called the 5' RACE reads again in MiXCR, with one record for every CDR3 protein. Altogether about 50,000 distinct CDR3 sequences are present, roughly 28% being singletons, with the ten largest covering 2% to 2.5%. The germline V gene encodes CDR1 SNHLY and CDR2 FYNNEI. This CDR3 contains 14 residues. Purified naive CD4+ T cells were depleted of CD25+ Tregs.

The sequenced sample consisted of naive CD4+ T cells sorted from blood. As to subset: naive CD4+ T cells, CD4+CD45RA+CD25-. The chain combines TRBV2 with TRBJ2-6; D possibly matches TRBD1 or TRBD2 (5 bases each). The receptor was derived from a female donor with breast cancer. CDR3 region: CASSDTTGANILTF. In DNA, the CDR3 is TGTGCCAGCAGTGATACTACCGGGGCCAACATCCTGACTTTC.